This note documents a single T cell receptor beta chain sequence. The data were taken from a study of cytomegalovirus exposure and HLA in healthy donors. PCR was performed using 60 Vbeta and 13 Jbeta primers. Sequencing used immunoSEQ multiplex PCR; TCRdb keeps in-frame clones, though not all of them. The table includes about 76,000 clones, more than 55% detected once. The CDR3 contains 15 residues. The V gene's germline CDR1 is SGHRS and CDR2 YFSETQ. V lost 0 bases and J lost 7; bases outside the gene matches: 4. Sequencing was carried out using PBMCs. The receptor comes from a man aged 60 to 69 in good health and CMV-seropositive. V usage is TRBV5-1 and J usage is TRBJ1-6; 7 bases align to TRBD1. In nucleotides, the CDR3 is TGCGCCAGCAGCTTGGGCGTAGGGGGCAATTCACCCCTCCACTTT. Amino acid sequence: CASSLGVGGNSPLHF.